Shown below are 29 T cell receptor beta chains from a single sample sequenced in a study of T cells in Graves' hyperthyroidism and ophthalmopathy. Amplification yielded TCR beta CDR3 regions, with RNA transcripts as the source. Using the HTBI primer set, a first-round RT-PCR was run on the TCR CDR3. TCRdb redid the calling of the multiplex PCR reads with MiXCR, one entry per CDR3 protein. The data hold around 350,000 distinct CDR3 sequences, with over 15% observed a single time. Sequenced: blood. The receptor set was obtained from a woman younger than 35 with Graves' hyperthyroidism.

At least ten counts were recorded for this clonotype. V gene TRBV6-1 combines with J gene TRBJ1-2; TRBD1 is a possible D gene (5 bases). The CDR3 loop spans 14 amino acids. Germline CDR1 and CDR2: MNHNS and SASEGT. Trimming stripped 8 bases from V and 8 bases from J, with 21 bases between. The CDR3 region has the DNA TGTGCCAGCCGGCTAGGGGTGGGGACTCGGGGCTACACCTTC. Encoded protein: CASRLGVGTRGYTF.

This clonotype was counted at least ten times. The CDR3 DNA reads as TGCAGTGCCGTTCCCGGAATCCAAGAGACCCAGTACTTC. Protein product: CSAVPGIQETQYF. This chain uses TRBV20-1 with TRBJ2-5; D not resolved. The V gene's germline CDR1 is DFQATT and CDR2 SNEGSKA (reference sequence). V lost 6 bases, J lost 1 base, and 12 bases lay in between. There are 13 residues in the CDR3.

The rearrangement uses TRBV6-5 and TRBJ2-5; unclear D gene. V was clipped by 0 bases and J by 1 base, with 6 bases between them. The CDR3 is 14 residues long. Looked up from germline, CDR1 is MNHEY and CDR2 is SVGAGI. For the CDR3, the DNA is TGTGCCAGCAGTTACTCGCACTTCCAAGAGACCCAGTACTTC. Translating gives CASSYSHFQETQYF.

This clonotype showed up many times. The rearrangement links TRBV12-3 or TRBV12-4 to TRBJ1-1; a weak D match, TRBD1 (5 bases). This CDR3 has 15 amino acids. Trimming removed 6 bases from V and 1 base from J, with 15 bases in between. The CDR3 DNA is TGTGCCAGCAGCTTCCCTTATGGGGGGAACACTGAAGCTTTCTTT. This translates into CASSFPYGGNTEAFF.

The chain uses TRBV29-1 and TRBJ2-2, with D possibly being TRBD1 or TRBD2 (5 bases each). Trimming stripped 4 bases from V and 0 bases from J, with 9 bases between. This CDR3 is 14 amino acids long. Germline CDR1 reads SQVTM; CDR2 reads ANQGSEA. This CDR3 reads CSVVRGSNTGELFF. The CDR3 DNA reads TGCAGCGTTGTTCGGGGCTCGAACACCGGGGAGCTGTTTTTT.

The rearrangement links TRBV6-1 to TRBJ2-5; weak D call: TRBD2 (6 bases). This CDR3 has 14 residues. Germline V gives CDR1 MNHNS, CDR2 SASEGT. Between the trimmed V and J ends, which lost 6 bases and 1 base, there was a span of 12 bases. CDR3 bases: TGTGCCAGCAGGGGGGGTAGGATCCAAGAGACCCAGTACTTC. Encoded protein: CASRGGRIQETQYF.

This clonotype was seen more than once but under ten times. J is TRBJ2-2 and V is TRBV9; D unclear. Germline assignment: CDR1 SGDLS and CDR2 YYNGEE. The ends were cut back, 5 bases at V and 6 bases at J, with 8 bases in the middle. The CDR3 extends over 12 amino acids. The CDR3 here is CASRLTPGELFF. The CDR3 DNA reads as TGTGCCAGCAGGTTAACCCCCGGGGAGCTGTTTTTT.

There are a few counts of this clonotype. This chain links TRBV7-2 with TRBJ1-1; no clear D. V was clipped by 6 bases and J by 14 bases, with 22 bases between them. The CDR3 runs to 13 residues. The germline V gene encodes CDR1 SGHTA and CDR2 FQGNSA. This chain's CDR3 is CASSTTEGGLLFF. In DNA, the CDR3 is TGTGCCAGCAGTACGACCGAGGGCGGGTTGCTCTTCTTT.

This clonotype came up many times. This sequence joins TRBV20-1 and TRBJ1-5; a possible D gene is TRBD1 (5 bases). The CDR3 is 15 residues long. Germline-derived CDR1 and CDR2 are DFQATT and SNEGSKA (reference sequence). Trimming cost V 4 bases and J 2 bases, with 15 bases left between them. CDR3 amino acids: CSATLGGTGNQPQHF. Written as DNA, the CDR3 is TGCAGTGCTACCTTGGGAGGGACGGGCAATCAGCCCCAGCATTTT.

The chain employs TRBV6-1 and TRBJ2-7; tentatively, D is TRBD2 (6 bases). This CDR3 region has 15 residues. Germline loops: CDR1 MNHNS, CDR2 SASEGT. With 2 bases removed from V and 2 bases from J, the gap between germline ends came to 13 bases. Here the CDR3 reads CASSEMRDAAYEQYF. The CDR3 coding sequence is TGTGCCAGCAGTGAAATGCGGGACGCCGCCTACGAGCAGTACTTC.

With regard to this clonotype: This likely comes from a read error, as the CDR3 has no conserved phenylalanine or tryptophan at its end. This sequence joins TRBV11-2 and TRBJ1-2, with D tentatively TRBD1 (6 bases). The CDR3 has 12 residues. The V gene lost 5 bases and the J gene lost 4 bases, with 8 bases spanning the gap. CDR1 and CDR2 (germline): SGHAT, FQNNGV. The CDR3 here is CASSPGAYGYTY. The CDR3 DNA follows: TGTGCCAGCAGCCCGGGGGCCTATGGCTACACCTAC.

The sample holds many counts of this clonotype. This chain uses TRBV6-5 with TRBJ1-1, with TRBD1 matching over 7 bases. Germline V CDR1 and CDR2: MNHEY, SVGAGI. The CDR3 is 12 residues long. With 4 bases clipped from V and 7 bases from J, the junction kept 3 bases outside the gene matches. The CDR3 loop reads CASSWTGGEAFF. The CDR3 DNA reads as TGTGCCAGCAGTTGGACAGGCGGTGAAGCTTTCTTT.

This clonotype was observed at least ten times. The CDR3 loop is CASSQYRVGYTEAFF. DNA for the CDR3: TGTGCCAGCAGTCAGTACAGGGTTGGTTACACTGAAGCTTTCTTT. V and J are TRBV6-5 and TRBJ1-1; D possibly corresponds to TRBD1 (6 bases). Between the trimmed V and J ends, which lost 5 bases and 3 bases, there was a span of 16 bases. The germline gives CDR1 MNHEY, CDR2 SVGAGI. The CDR3 contains 15 residues.

This clonotype was recorded many times. The chain uses TRBV6-4 and TRBJ1-1; TRBD1 is a possible D gene (6 bases). CDR3 size: 14 residues. Trimming shortened V by 0 bases and J by 4 bases, and 9 bases separated the two germline ends. Germline V gene lookup returns CDR1 MRHNA and CDR2 SNTAGT. CDR3 protein: CASSDSSGATEAFF. The DNA of the CDR3 is TGTGCCAGCAGTGACTCGTCAGGGGCCACTGAAGCTTTCTTT.

This clonotype came up many times. This chain joins TRBV12-3 or TRBV12-4 and TRBJ1-2, with D unclear. CDR3 length: 15 residues. V lost 5 bases and J lost 3, with 16 bases in between. CDR3 bases: TGTGCCAGCAGTACCTGGGCCGGGGAGGACTATGGCTACACCTTC. Translating gives CASSTWAGEDYGYTF.

The rearrangement links TRBV12-3 or TRBV12-4 to TRBJ1-2; D unclear. The CDR3 is made up of 15 amino acids. The V and J ends lost 6 bases and 9 bases respectively, with 23 bases between them. The DNA for the CDR3 is TGTGCCAGCAGCCCCTCTTCAGTAGCTTCGAGTCGCTACACCTTC. The encoded protein is CASSPSSVASSRYTF.

As regards this clonotype: A much larger clone lies a single base off, so this may be a read error. The V and J genes are TRBV2 and TRBJ1-1; a weak D match, TRBD1 (5 bases). This CDR3 contains 14 residues. Germline V gene lookup returns CDR1 SNHLY and CDR2 FYNNEI. The CDR3, as DNA: TGTGCCAGCAATGAAGAGGCAGCTGGGGGAGTTGCTTTCTTT. The encoded protein is CASNEEAAGGVAFF.

This chain uses TRBV7-3 with TRBJ1-1, with D possibly being TRBD1 (6 bases). V lost 0 bases, J lost 3 bases, and 8 bases lay in between. Germline V gene sequence: CDR1 SGHTA, CDR2 FQGTGA. The CDR3 contains 14 residues. The DNA for the CDR3 is TGTGCCAGCAGCTTAACAGGGGGGTACACTGAAGCTTTCTTT. Translating it yields CASSLTGGYTEAFF.

This clonotype was seen more than once but under ten times. This rearrangement joins TRBV7-3 to TRBJ2-2; no reliable D call. The germline CDR1 and CDR2 sequences are SGHTA and FQGTGA. Trimming shortened V by 5 bases and J by 5 bases, and 9 bases separated the two germline ends. This CDR3 contains 13 residues. CDR3 nucleotide sequence: TGTGCCAGCAGCATTGACGCAACCGGGGAGCTGTTTTTT. It is translated as CASSIDATGELFF.

In regard to this clonotype: With a much larger clone just one base away, this may be a read error. The CDR3 does not end in the conserved phenylalanine or tryptophan, so this is likely a read error. The chain uses TRBV6-2 or TRBV6-3 and TRBJ1-5, with D maybe TRBD1 (6 bases). The V end was cut by 5 bases, the J end by 3 bases, with 14 bases between. The germline gives CDR1 MNHEY, CDR2 SVGEGT. The CDR3 is 15 amino acids. This CDR3 reads CASSHPGHLNQPQHL. CDR3 sequence (DNA): TGTGCCAGCAGTCACCCGGGACACCTCAATCAGCCCCAGCATTTG.

The rearrangement joins TRBV12-3 or TRBV12-4 to TRBJ2-2; 7 bases are a match to TRBD2. The ends lost 2 bases at V and 1 base at J; junction bases unmatched: 4. CDR3 length: 16 amino acids. The CDR3 DNA reads as TGTGCCAGCAGTTTATTTGGCGGGAGGAACACCGGGGAGCTGTTTTTT. Translated: CASSLFGGRNTGELFF.

Many counts were recorded for this clonotype. This chain connects TRBV20-1 to TRBJ2-7; 8 bases agree with TRBD1. Losses at the gene ends were 0 bases for V and 9 bases for J; bases not matched to a gene: 4. CDR3 length: 12 amino acids. Germline CDR1 DFQATT, CDR2 SNEGSKA (reference sequence). The CDR3 DNA is TGCAGTGCTAGAGACTCAGGGGGCACGCAGTACTTC. Translating gives CSARDSGGTQYF.

This clonotype was counted at least ten times. J is TRBJ2-5 and V is TRBV24-1, with D uncertain. CDR3 size: 14 residues. V was pared by 4 bases and J by 7 bases, with 15 bases between. Per the germline V gene, CDR1 is KGHDR and CDR2 is SFDVKD. Here the CDR3 DNA reads TGTGCCACCAGTGACCCGAATGACGACGGGACCCAGTACTTC. Translated: CATSDPNDDGTQYF.

This clonotype occurred many times. The rearrangement uses TRBV7-6 and TRBJ2-1, with a possible D match to TRBD1 (5 bases). With 4 bases removed from V and 7 bases from J, the gap between germline ends came to 8 bases. Germline V CDR1 and CDR2: SGHVS, FNYEAQ. The CDR3 extends over 12 amino acids. The CDR3 coding sequence is TGTGCCAGCAGCTCCCCAGGGAATGAGCAGTTCTTC. Amino acids: CASSSPGNEQFF.

This clonotype was seen repeatedly, ten times or more. This rearrangement joins TRBV12-3 or TRBV12-4 to TRBJ1-2; D gene ambiguous. There are 14 residues in the CDR3. The V and J ends lost 0 bases and 3 bases respectively, with 8 bases between them. The CDR3 reads CASSLANPDYGYTF. CDR3 in DNA: TGTGCCAGCAGTTTAGCGAATCCAGACTATGGCTACACCTTC.

This clonotype was seen repeatedly, ten times or more. The chain couples TRBV30 to TRBJ1-5; the D gene is possibly TRBD1 (6 bases). With 8 bases removed from V and 3 bases from J, the gap between germline ends came to 17 bases. CDR1 is GTSNPN and CDR2 is SVGIG in the germline V gene (reference sequence). The CDR3 spans 14 residues. CDR3 amino acids: CAPSSPGANQPQHF. Here the CDR3 DNA reads TGTGCCCCAAGCTCACCGGGGGCCAATCAGCCCCAGCATTTT.

This clonotype appeared many times. V usage is TRBV7-9 and J usage is TRBJ1-2; D remains unclear. Germline values: CDR1 SEHNR, CDR2 FQNEAQ (reference sequence). The CDR3 consists of 12 residues. Between the trimmed V and J ends, which lost 6 bases and 7 bases, there was a span of 12 bases. This CDR3 reads CASRAGGIGYTF. The CDR3 DNA is TGTGCCAGCAGGGCAGGAGGTATTGGCTACACCTTC.

This clonotype was counted a single time. In DNA, the CDR3 is TGTGCTAGTGGTTTGGTCCGGACAGGGGGATTCAATCAGCCCCAGCATTTT. The encoded protein is CASGLVRTGGFNQPQHF. The chain combines TRBV12-5 with TRBJ1-5, with 10 positions matching TRBD1. CDR3 length: 17 residues. With 0 bases clipped from V and 3 bases from J, the junction kept 5 bases outside the gene matches. The V gene's germline CDR1 is LGHNT and CDR2 FRNRAP.

This clonotype was seen only a few times. The chain joins TRBV30 to TRBJ1-1; unclear D gene. The ends were cut back, 0 bases at V and 1 base at J, with 3 bases in the middle. Germline assignment: CDR1 GTSNPN and CDR2 SVGIG (reference sequence). CDR3 length: 12 amino acids. CDR3 nucleotides: TGTGCCTGGAGTGTTTCGAACACTGAAGCTTTCTTT. Translation: CAWSVSNTEAFF.